This entry is about one T cell receptor (beta chain). The target of this receptor is not known. It has no much larger one-base neighbor in the sample; base qualities were not kept. This sample stems from a study of control samples from healthy donors and cancer patients (dated by TCRdb to 2018 to 2020). For this chain, trimming is 4 bases at the V end and 2 bases at the J end, and the number of junction bases without a gene match is 7. The CDR3, cysteine through phenylalanine, is 16 amino acids long. The sequence is cut down to CDR3 DNA, 48 bases in frame from base 1. The CDR1 and CDR2 encoded by the germline V gene are MDHEN and SYDVKM. The library was generated by the immunoSEQ multiplex PCR assay. This immuneACCESS table, as held by TCRdb, lists in-frame sequences with V and J called but not all clones. Of the missing ones, under half trace to an unresolved V gene in checked studies; the others have no known cause. This sample gives around 170,000 clones in total; about 86% of them show up just once. Under 5% of the sample is in the top ten clones.

The specimen sequenced was blood. This clonotype originated in a woman in her thirties in good health. The chain employs TRBV28 and TRBJ2-7, and 11 junction bases match TRBD1. The CDR3 has the sequence CASSSLDRGLTYEQYF. DNA sequence: TGTGCCAGCAGTTCTCTGGACAGGGGGCTCACCTACGAGCAGTACTTC. Reference TRBV28 and TRBJ2-7 proteins supply the regions before and after the CDR3; the full variable domain is: DVKVTQSSRYLVKRTGEKVFLECVQDMDHENMFWYRQDPGLGLRLIYFSYDVKMKEKGDIPEGYSVSREKKERFSLILESASTNQTSMYLCASSSLDRGLTYEQYFGPGTRLTVT.